Sequencing of this TCR beta chain was carried out in a study of control samples from healthy donors and cancer patients. The CDR3 is 15 amino acids. Trimming pared 0 bases from V and 4 bases from J, leaving 7 bases between. Germline CDR1 reads MRHNA; CDR2 reads SNTAGT. Profiling relied on immunoSEQ multiplex PCR, and the TCRdb table lists in-frame clones only, not all of them. The data show approximately 130,000 clones, with 85% to 90% seen just once and 9% to 14% held by the top ten. The sequence was obtained from a man aged 30-40 years in good health. Sequencing was performed on blood. This rearrangement joins TRBV6-4 to TRBJ1-6; no definite D call. This CDR3 reads CASSDSTQYNSPLHF. The DNA of the CDR3 is TGTGCCAGCAGTGACTCGACACAGTATAATTCACCCCTCCACTTT.